This TCR beta chain was profiled in a study of control samples from healthy donors and cancer patients. Assay used: immunoSEQ multiplex PCR; TCRdb lists only in-frame clones, some missing. The sample records just under 150,000 clones, about nine tenths being singletons. CDR1 SGHDN and CDR2 FVKESK come from the germline V gene. Trimming took off 4 bases at V and 2 bases at J, with 10 bases between the two ends. The CDR3 is 14 residues long. The receptor was isolated from a young man in good health. The sample consisted of blood. The V and J genes are TRBV14 and TRBJ2-3; D may be TRBD2 (5 bases). For the CDR3, the DNA is TGTGCCAGCAGCCTCGGACTCAACACAGATACGCAGTATTTT. Protein product: CASSLGLNTDTQYF.